This TCR beta chain was identified during a study of blood T cells in healthy people across ages. Germline lookup yields CDR1 SGHTA and CDR2 FQGNSA. Trimming cost V 5 bases and J 0 bases, with 12 bases left between them. The CDR3 is 15 residues long. Caucasian, healthy and from Russia, the donors were aged between about 6 and 90. This clonotype was picked up a small number of times. The second PCR ran about 6 to 12 cycles with a sample-barcoded 5' primer and J-beta primers. In TCRdb, the 5' RACE reads were re-called with MiXCR into one record per CDR3 protein. The data show more than 750,000 distinct CDR3 sequences, roughly 28% seen once. The sample was also linked to a second study, of T cells of mothers and their children. That report notes: Five or six children, together with their three healthy Caucasian mothers, made up the donors. In each mother, TCR beta CDR3 reads exceeded 10 million; in each child, they numbered some 3 million. Mothers and children who were related shared slightly more overlap than unrelated pairs, but not significantly more.

This clonotype was obtained from a middle-aged woman in good health. The chain combines TRBV7-2 with TRBJ2-3, with D tentatively TRBD1 or TRBD2 (5 bases each). The material sequenced was blood. The CDR3 sequence is CASSRRDRSTDTQYF. CDR3 sequence (DNA): TGTGCCAGCAGCCGCAGGGACCGTAGCACAGATACGCAGTATTTT.